These 27 T cell receptor beta chains came from one sample sequenced in a study of blood T cell repertoires in COVID-19. The method was immunoSEQ multiplex PCR; TCRdb's version includes in-frame clones alone and lacks a portion of them. The sample holds fewer than 250,000 clones; roughly 84% are singletons and the top ten take 6.8%. The sample consisted of PBMCs or T cells enriched from blood (not recorded which). Receptors were obtained from a woman aged 40 to 49 who had recovered from COVID-19.

CDR3 nucleotide sequence: TGTGCCAGTAGCCTGGCCTTTGAAGCTTTCTTT. It yields the protein CASSLAFEAFF. The rearrangement links TRBV28 to TRBJ1-1; D not resolved. The CDR3 runs to 11 residues. V dropped 9 bases and J dropped 7 bases, with 12 bases sitting between them. Germline V gene data show CDR1 as MDHEN and CDR2 as SYDVKM.

The chain carries TRBV28 and TRBJ1-4; no firm D call. V gave up 6 bases and J gave up 8 bases, with 16 bases separating them. This CDR3 is 14 amino acids long. CDR1 is MDHEN, CDR2 SYDVKM, per germline. The CDR3: CASSTLFGEEKLFF. CDR3 DNA: TGTGCCAGCAGCACCCTCTTCGGGGAGGAAAAACTGTTTTTT. The variable domain in full, completed from reference TRBV28 and TRBJ1-4, reads DVKVTQSSRYLVKRTGEKVFLECVQDMDHENMFWYRQDPGLGLRLIYFSYDVKMKEKGDIPEGYSVSREKKERFSLILESASTNQTSMYLCASSTLFGEEKLFFGSGTQLSVL.

This sequence joins TRBV6-1 and TRBJ2-5, with D possibly matching TRBD2 (6 bases). V was shortened by 0 bases and J by 1 base, with 9 bases between the two germline ends. Germline V gene sequence: CDR1 MNHNS, CDR2 SASEGT. The CDR3 spans 15 residues. CDR3 DNA: TGTGCCAGCAGTGAAGCCGGGGGAACCCAAGAGACCCAGTACTTC. Residues: CASSEAGGTQETQYF.

The chain carries TRBV7-2 and TRBJ2-1, with 7 bases lining up with TRBD1. Germline-derived CDR1 and CDR2 are SGHTA and FQGNSA. This CDR3 spans 12 amino acids. Trimming removed 4 bases from V and 12 bases from J; junction bases left unmatched: 6. The CDR3 spells CASSSTGSRQFF. The CDR3 bases are TGTGCCAGCAGCTCGACAGGGAGTAGGCAGTTCTTC.

This chain uses TRBV6-5 with TRBJ1-3; D may be TRBD1 (5 bases). V was cut by 7 bases and J by 4 bases, with 14 bases left in between. Germline-derived CDR1 and CDR2 are MNHEY and SVGAGI. The CDR3 covers 14 residues. The CDR3 reads CASTLGGAGNTIYF. The CDR3 DNA sequence: TGTGCCAGCACCCTAGGAGGGGCGGGAAACACCATATATTTT.

V and J are TRBV5-1 and TRBJ2-3, with 9 bases that match TRBD2. CDR3 size: 18 residues. With 0 bases clipped from V and 0 bases from J, the junction kept 8 bases outside the gene matches. From germline, CDR1 is SGHRS and CDR2 YFSETQ. The CDR3 sequence is CASSLARLAGISTDTQYF. CDR3 DNA: TGCGCCAGCAGCTTGGCCCGGCTAGCGGGGATTAGCACAGATACGCAGTATTTT.

On this clone itself: At one boundary the junction diverges from the germline segment, which might be a read error. The chain joins TRBV4-2 to TRBJ1-6; D possibly corresponds to TRBD1 (5 bases). The CDR3 loop spans 16 amino acids. CDR1 LGHNA and CDR2 YNFKEQ come from the germline V gene. The CDR3 sequence: CASSEESTEDNSPLHF. The CDR3 DNA reads as TGTGCCAGCAGCGAAGAGTCGACAGAAGATAATTCACCCCTCCACTTT.

The gene calls are TRBV6-2 or TRBV6-3 and TRBJ2-7; 10 bases line up with TRBD2. V shed 4 bases and J 1 base; nucleotides not matched to a gene: 13. The germline V gene has CDR1 MNHEY and CDR2 SVGEGT. The CDR3 runs 18 residues. The CDR3 reads CASSSTGASGSWSYEQYV. In DNA, the CDR3 is TGTGCCAGCAGTTCCACTGGGGCTAGCGGGAGCTGGTCCTACGAGCAGTACGTC.

This clone was detected a few times. The chain links TRBV9 to TRBJ1-2; no definite D call. Germline V gives CDR1 SGDLS, CDR2 YYNGEE. V was cut by 0 bases and J by 5 bases, with 14 bases left in between. The length of the CDR3 is 15 residues. The CDR3 reads CASSVEQSPRYGYTF. In nucleotides, the CDR3 is TGTGCCAGCAGCGTAGAACAGAGCCCTCGGTATGGCTACACCTTC.

This chain links TRBV7-2 with TRBJ1-2; no reliable D call. Germline V gene data show CDR1 as SGHTA and CDR2 as FQGNSA. The CDR3 runs to 12 residues. V was cut by 5 bases and J by 8 bases, with 12 bases left in between. For the CDR3, the DNA is TGTGCCAGCAGCCACCCCGATGGCGGCTACACCTTC. This translates into CASSHPDGGYTF.

The chain uses TRBV27 and TRBJ1-6; D is possibly TRBD1 (5 bases). V was trimmed by 3 bases and J by 14 bases, leaving 23 bases between them. The CDR3 is 16 amino acids. The germline CDR1 and CDR2 sequences are MNHEY and SMNVEV (reference sequence). The CDR3 DNA sequence: TGTGCCAGCAGTTTCGTCTTTAGGGGCCGACGTAAGGCCCTCCACTTT. This encodes CASSFVFRGRRKALHF.

This clone was detected a few times. This chain uses TRBV28 with TRBJ1-5; D gene uncertain. This CDR3 comprises 14 residues. Germline V gives CDR1 MDHEN, CDR2 SYDVKM. V was trimmed by 5 bases and J by 4 bases, leaving 12 bases between them. CDR3: CASSTRVRNQPQHF. The CDR3 coding sequence is TGTGCCAGCAGTACTCGAGTTCGGAATCAGCCCCAGCATTTT.

V is TRBV6-1 and J is TRBJ2-1; 13 positions match TRBD2. The CDR3 extends over 18 amino acids. Germline lookup yields CDR1 MNHNS and CDR2 SASEGT. The J segment lost 6 bases and the V segment lost 4 bases, leaving 12 bases of the junction unmatched. CDR3 DNA: TGTGCCAGCAGTGCTATTACTAGCGGGAGGGATAGGGCCAATGAGCAGTTCTTC. Its protein is CASSAITSGRDRANEQFF.

This sequence joins TRBV19 and TRBJ2-2, with TRBD1 identical over 10 bases. Germline CDR1 LNHDA, CDR2 SQIVND (reference sequence). The CDR3 sequence is 16 residues long. V trimming: 6 bases; J trimming: 6 bases; junction bases outside the gene matches: 10. The CDR3: CASRPPGQGIAGELFF. The DNA of the CDR3 is TGTGCCAGTAGACCACCGGGACAGGGGATCGCCGGGGAGCTGTTTTTT.

Only one count was recorded for this clone. The chain recombines TRBV7-3 with TRBJ2-1, with D tentatively TRBD2 (5 bases). Germline V gives CDR1 SGHTA, CDR2 FQGTGA. Trimming pared 5 bases from V and 3 bases from J, leaving 14 bases between. This CDR3 has 15 amino acids. CDR3 sequence: CASSPVSGNYNEQFF. In nucleotides, the CDR3 is TGTGCCAGCAGCCCCGTTTCCGGGAACTACAATGAGCAGTTCTTC. Drawing the rest from reference TRBV7-3 and TRBJ2-1, the complete variable domain is GAGVSQTPSNKVTEKGKYVELRCDPISGHTALYWYRQSLGQGPEFLIYFQGTGAADDSGLPNDRFFAVRPEGSVSTLKIQRTERGDSAVYLCASSPVSGNYNEQFFGPGTRLTVL.

The V call is TRBV7-8, the J call TRBJ1-1; no definite D call. V gave up 5 bases and J gave up 11 bases, with 15 bases separating them. Germline V gives CDR1 SGHVS, CDR2 FQNEAQ. The CDR3 contains 12 residues. The CDR3 region has the DNA TGTGCCAGCAGCCCAGTTCAGGCTCGGGCTTTCTTT. Amino acids: CASSPVQARAFF.

This clone was counted a single time. The chain employs TRBV7-9 and TRBJ2-5; 13 positions match TRBD2. V dropped 3 bases and J dropped 3; count of bases not matched to a gene: 7. This CDR3 spans 17 amino acids. Per germline, CDR1 SEHNR and CDR2 FQNEAQ (reference sequence). CDR3 region: CASSLSPGLAGKETQYF. In DNA, the CDR3 is TGTGCCAGCAGCTTGAGCCCGGGACTAGCGGGAAAAGAGACCCAGTACTTC.

The chain combines TRBV11-2 with TRBJ1-1; D may be TRBD1 (5 bases). V shed 4 bases and J shed 10 bases, with 13 bases lying between them. CDR3 length: 12 residues. The germline CDR1 and CDR2 sequences are SGHAT and FQNNGV. CDR3 coding DNA: TGTGCCAGCAGCTCTAGCAGGGAGGGAGCTTTCTTT. Translated: CASSSSREGAFF.

The J gene is TRBJ2-3, the V gene TRBV12-5, with 10 bases matching TRBD2. The CDR3 is made up of 21 amino acids. With V trimmed by 0 bases and J by 2 bases, 17 bases remained unmatched. The germline V gene has CDR1 LGHNT and CDR2 FRNRAP. The CDR3 bases are TGTGCTAGTGGTTTGGTACTGTCTAGCGGGGGCCCTAGTGCCTACACAGATACGCAGTATTTT. The encoded protein is CASGLVLSSGGPSAYTDTQYF.

The chain is built from TRBV28 and TRBJ1-4, with a weak D call TRBD1 (5 bases). The length of the CDR3 is 15 residues. Per germline, CDR1 MDHEN and CDR2 SYDVKM. Trimming pared 2 bases from V and 8 bases from J, leaving 15 bases between. The CDR3 reads CASSLPGSREEKLFF. CDR3 sequence (DNA): TGTGCCAGCAGTTTACCAGGGTCTCGTGAAGAAAAACTGTTTTTT.

This clone was counted once. The CDR3 sequence is CASSPPTGGPETSSYEQYV. CDR3 bases: TGTGCCAGCAGCCCCCCCACCGGCGGGCCAGAGACCTCCTCGTACGAGCAGTACGTC. V is TRBV3-1 (or the pseudogene TRBV3-2) and J is TRBJ2-7, with D maybe TRBD2 (5 bases). This CDR3 region has 19 residues. Germline-derived CDR1 and CDR2 are LGHDT and YNNKEL (reference sequence). Deletions cut 4 bases from V and 4 bases from J, with 29 bases between.

This rearrangement joins TRBV2 to TRBJ2-2; D is undetermined. The V end was cut by 6 bases, the J end by 6 bases, with 5 bases between. Germline CDR1 SNHLY, CDR2 FYNNEI. The CDR3 spans 11 residues. CDR3 nucleotides: TGTGCCAGCAGATACTCCGGGGAGCTGTTTTTT. It translates to CASRYSGELFF.

V gene TRBV9 combines with J gene TRBJ2-6, with D perhaps matching TRBD1 (5 bases). This CDR3 is built from 17 residues. CDR1 and CDR2 from the germline V gene are SGDLS and YYNGEE. Trimming cost V 1 base and J 1 base, with 12 bases left between them. The CDR3: CASSVYPTASGANVLTF. In DNA form, the CDR3 reads TGTGCCAGCAGCGTATACCCGACAGCATCTGGGGCCAACGTCCTGACTTTC.

The rearrangement uses TRBV10-3 and TRBJ1-2, with 8 bases fitting TRBD1. The CDR3 is 14 amino acids. With V trimmed by 0 bases and J by 10 bases, 7 bases remained unmatched. The germline V gene encodes CDR1 ENHRY and CDR2 SYGVKD. The DNA for the CDR3 is TGTGCCATCAGTGAGTCGGACAGGGTGAGAGACTACACCTTC. Amino acids: CAISESDRVRDYTF.

This sequence joins TRBV27 and TRBJ1-1, with D maybe TRBD1 (6 bases). Per the germline V gene, CDR1 is MNHEY and CDR2 is SMNVEV (reference sequence). The CDR3 contains 15 residues. V was cut by 7 bases and J by 4 bases, with 19 bases left in between. The CDR3 reads CASNVRAGVGTEAFF. In nucleotides, the CDR3 is TGTGCCAGCAACGTCCGAGCAGGGGTGGGCACTGAAGCTTTCTTT.

The chain employs TRBV19 and TRBJ2-4, with TRBD2 identical over 10 bases. This CDR3 has 18 amino acids. The V and J ends lost 6 bases and 3 bases, in that order; junction bases with no gene match: 14. CDR1 is LNHDA and CDR2 is SQIVND in the germline V gene (reference sequence). In nucleotides, the CDR3 is TGTGCCAGTAGGGACTGGAGCGGGAGGGCCCGAGGCAAAAACATTCAGTACTTC. Its protein product is CASRDWSGRARGKNIQYF.

This chain's CDR3 is CASSLTSGIETQYF. CDR3 nucleotide sequence: TGTGCCAGCAGCTTAACTAGCGGGATCGAGACCCAGTACTTC. The V gene is TRBV7-9, the J gene TRBJ2-5; 10 bases are a match to TRBD2. The length of the CDR3 is 14 residues. Germline V gene sequence: CDR1 SEHNR, CDR2 FQNEAQ (reference sequence). Unmatched junction bases numbered 2, after V lost 2 bases and J lost 5 bases.